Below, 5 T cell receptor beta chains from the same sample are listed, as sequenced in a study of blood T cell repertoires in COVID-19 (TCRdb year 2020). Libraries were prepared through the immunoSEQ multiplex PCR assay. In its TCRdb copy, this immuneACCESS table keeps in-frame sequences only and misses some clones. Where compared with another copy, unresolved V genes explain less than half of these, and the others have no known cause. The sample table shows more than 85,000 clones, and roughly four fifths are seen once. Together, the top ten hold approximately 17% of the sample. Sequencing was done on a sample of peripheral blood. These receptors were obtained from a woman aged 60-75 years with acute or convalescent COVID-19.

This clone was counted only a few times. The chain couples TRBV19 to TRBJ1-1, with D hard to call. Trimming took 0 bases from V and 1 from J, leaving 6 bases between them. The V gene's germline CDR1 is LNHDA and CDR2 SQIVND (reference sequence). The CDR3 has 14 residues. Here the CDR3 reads CASSIETRNTEAFF. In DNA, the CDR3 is TGTGCCAGTAGTATAGAAACTCGGAACACTGAAGCTTTCTTT. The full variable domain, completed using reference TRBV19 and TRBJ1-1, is DGGITQSPKYLFRKEGQNVTLSCEQNLNHDAMYWYRQDPGQGLRLIYYSQIVNDFQKGDIAEGYSVSREKKESFPLTVTSAQKNPTAFYLCASSIETRNTEAFFGQGTRLTVV.

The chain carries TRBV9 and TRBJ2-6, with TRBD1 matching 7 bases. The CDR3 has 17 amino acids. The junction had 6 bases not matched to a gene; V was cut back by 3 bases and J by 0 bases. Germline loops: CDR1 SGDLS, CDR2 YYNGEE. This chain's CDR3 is CASSAPTGRSGANVLTF. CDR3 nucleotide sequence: TGTGCCAGCAGCGCCCCGACAGGGCGCTCTGGGGCCAACGTCCTGACTTTC.

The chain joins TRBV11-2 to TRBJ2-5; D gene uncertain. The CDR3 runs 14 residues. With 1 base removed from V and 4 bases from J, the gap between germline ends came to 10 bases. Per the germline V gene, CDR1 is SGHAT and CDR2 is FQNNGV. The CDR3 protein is CASSLGQNRETQYF. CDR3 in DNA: TGTGCCAGCAGCTTAGGCCAGAATCGAGAGACCCAGTACTTC.

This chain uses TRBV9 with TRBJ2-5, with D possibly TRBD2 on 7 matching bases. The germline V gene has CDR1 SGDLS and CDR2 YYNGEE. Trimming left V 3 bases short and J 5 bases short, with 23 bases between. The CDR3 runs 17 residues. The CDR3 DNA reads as TGTGCCAGCAGCGCCACGACCCGGGGGGCGGGTATGGAGACCCAGTACTTC. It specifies CASSATTRGAGMETQYF.

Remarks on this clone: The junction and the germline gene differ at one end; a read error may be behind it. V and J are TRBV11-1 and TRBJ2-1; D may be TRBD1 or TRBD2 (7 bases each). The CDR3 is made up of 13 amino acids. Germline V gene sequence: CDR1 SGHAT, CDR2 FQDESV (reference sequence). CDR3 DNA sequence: TGTGCCGGCAGGGGGGGATCCTACAATGAGCAGTTCTTC. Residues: CAGRGGSYNEQFF.